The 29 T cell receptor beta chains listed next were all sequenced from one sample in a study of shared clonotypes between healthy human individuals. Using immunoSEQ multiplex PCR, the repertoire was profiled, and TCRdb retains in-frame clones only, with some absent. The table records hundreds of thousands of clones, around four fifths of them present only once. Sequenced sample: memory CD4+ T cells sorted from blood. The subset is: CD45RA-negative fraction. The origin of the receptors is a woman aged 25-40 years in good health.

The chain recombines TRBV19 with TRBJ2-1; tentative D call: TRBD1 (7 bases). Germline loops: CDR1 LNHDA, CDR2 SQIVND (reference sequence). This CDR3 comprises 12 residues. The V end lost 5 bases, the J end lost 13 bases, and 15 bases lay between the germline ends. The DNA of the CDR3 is TGTGCCAGTAGTCTACACAGGGGAGGACAGTTCTTC. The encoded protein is CASSLHRGGQFF.

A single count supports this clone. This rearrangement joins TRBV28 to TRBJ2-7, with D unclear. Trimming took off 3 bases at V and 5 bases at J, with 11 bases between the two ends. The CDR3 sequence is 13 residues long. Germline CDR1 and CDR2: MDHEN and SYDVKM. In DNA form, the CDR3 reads TGTGCCAGCAGTTTCAGTGGGATCAACGAGCAGTACTTC. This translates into CASSFSGINEQYF.

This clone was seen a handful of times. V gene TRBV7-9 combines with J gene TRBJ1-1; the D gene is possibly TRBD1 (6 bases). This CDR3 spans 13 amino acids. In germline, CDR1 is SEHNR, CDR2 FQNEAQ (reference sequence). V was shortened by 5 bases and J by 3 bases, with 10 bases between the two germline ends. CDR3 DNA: TGTGCCAGCAGCACGGACAGTTACACTGAAGCTTTCTTT. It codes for CASSTDSYTEAFF. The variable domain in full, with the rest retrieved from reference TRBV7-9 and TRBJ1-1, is DTGVSQNPRHKITKRGQNVTFRCDPISEHNRLYWYRQTLGQGPEFLTYFQNEAQLEKSRLLSDRFSAERPKGSFSTLEIQRTEQGDSAMYLCASSTDSYTEAFFGQGTRLTVV.

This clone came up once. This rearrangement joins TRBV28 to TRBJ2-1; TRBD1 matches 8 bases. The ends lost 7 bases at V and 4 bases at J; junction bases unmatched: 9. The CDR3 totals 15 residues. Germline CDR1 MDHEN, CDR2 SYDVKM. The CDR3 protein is CASTPWTGIYNEQFF. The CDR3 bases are TGTGCCAGCACCCCCTGGACAGGGATTTACAATGAGCAGTTCTTC.

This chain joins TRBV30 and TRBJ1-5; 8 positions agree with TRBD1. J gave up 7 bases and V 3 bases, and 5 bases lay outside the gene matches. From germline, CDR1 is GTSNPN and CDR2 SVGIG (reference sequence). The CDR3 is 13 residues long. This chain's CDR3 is CAWSATGDQPQHF. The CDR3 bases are TGTGCCTGGAGCGCGACAGGGGACCAGCCCCAGCATTTT. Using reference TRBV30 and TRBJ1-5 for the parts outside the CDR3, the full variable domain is SQTIHQWPATLVQPVGSPLSLECTVEGTSNPNLYWYRQAAGRGLQLLFYSVGIGQISSEVPQNLSASRPQDRQFILSSKKLLLSDSGFYLCAWSATGDQPQHFGDGTRLSIL.

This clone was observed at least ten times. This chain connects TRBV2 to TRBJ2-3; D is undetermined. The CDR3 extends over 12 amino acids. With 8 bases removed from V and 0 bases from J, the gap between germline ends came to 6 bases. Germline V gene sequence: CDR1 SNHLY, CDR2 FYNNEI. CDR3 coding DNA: TGTGCCAGCGACTCTAGCACAGATACGCAGTATTTT. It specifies CASDSSTDTQYF.

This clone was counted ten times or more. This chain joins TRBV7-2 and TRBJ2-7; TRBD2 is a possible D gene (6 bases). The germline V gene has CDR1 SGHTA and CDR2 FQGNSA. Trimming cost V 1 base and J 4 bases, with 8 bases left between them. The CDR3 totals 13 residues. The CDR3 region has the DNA TGTGCCAGCAGCTTAGGGGCGGGGTACGAGCAGTACTTC. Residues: CASSLGAGYEQYF. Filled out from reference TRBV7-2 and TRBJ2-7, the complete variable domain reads GAGVSQSPSNKVTEKGKDVELRCDPISGHTALYWYRQSLGQGLEFLIYFQGNSAPDKSGLPSDRFSAERTGGSVSTLTIQRTQQEDSAVYLCASSLGAGYEQYFGPGTRLTVT.

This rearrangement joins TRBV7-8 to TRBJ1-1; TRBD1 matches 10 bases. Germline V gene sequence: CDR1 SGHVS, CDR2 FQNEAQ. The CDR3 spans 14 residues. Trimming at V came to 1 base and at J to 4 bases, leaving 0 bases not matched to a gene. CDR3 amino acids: CASSLGDRGTEAFF. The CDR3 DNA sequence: TGTGCCAGCAGCTTAGGGGACAGGGGCACTGAAGCTTTCTTT. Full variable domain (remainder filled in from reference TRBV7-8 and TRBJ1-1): GAGVSQSPRYKVAKRGQDVALRCDPISGHVSLFWYQQALGQGPEFLTYFQNEAQLDKSGLPSDRFFAERPEGSVSTLKIQRTQQEDSAVYLCASSLGDRGTEAFFGQGTRLTVV.

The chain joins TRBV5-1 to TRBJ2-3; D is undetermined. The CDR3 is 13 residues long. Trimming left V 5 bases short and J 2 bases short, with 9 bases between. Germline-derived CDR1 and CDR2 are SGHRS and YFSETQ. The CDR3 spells CASRRIPTDTQYF. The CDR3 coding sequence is TGCGCCAGCAGGCGGATCCCCACAGATACGCAGTATTTT.

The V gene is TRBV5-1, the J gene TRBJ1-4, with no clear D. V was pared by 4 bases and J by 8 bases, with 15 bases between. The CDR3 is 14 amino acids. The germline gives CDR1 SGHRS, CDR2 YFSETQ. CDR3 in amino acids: CASSPGEAREKLFF. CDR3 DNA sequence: TGCGCCAGCAGCCCCGGGGAGGCGCGGGAAAAACTGTTTTTT. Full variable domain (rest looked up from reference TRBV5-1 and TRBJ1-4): KAGVTQTPRYLIKTRGQQVTLSCSPISGHRSVSWYQQTPGQGLQFLFEYFSETQRNKGNFPGRFSGRQFSNSRSEMNVSTLELGDSALYLCASSPGEAREKLFFGSGTQLSVL.

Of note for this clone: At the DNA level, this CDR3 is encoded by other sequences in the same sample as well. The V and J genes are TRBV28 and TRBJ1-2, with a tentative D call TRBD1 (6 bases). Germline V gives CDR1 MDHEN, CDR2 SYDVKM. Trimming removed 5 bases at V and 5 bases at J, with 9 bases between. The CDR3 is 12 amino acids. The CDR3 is CASSRTVYGYTF. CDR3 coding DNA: TGTGCCAGCAGTCGGACAGTTTATGGCTACACCTTC.

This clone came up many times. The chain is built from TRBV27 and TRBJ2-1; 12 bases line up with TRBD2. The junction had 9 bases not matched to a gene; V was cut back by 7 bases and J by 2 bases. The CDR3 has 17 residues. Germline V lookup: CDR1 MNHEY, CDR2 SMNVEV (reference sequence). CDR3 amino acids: CASTLSSGRATYNEQFF. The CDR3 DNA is TGTGCCAGCACCCTCTCTAGCGGGAGGGCCACCTACAATGAGCAGTTCTTC.

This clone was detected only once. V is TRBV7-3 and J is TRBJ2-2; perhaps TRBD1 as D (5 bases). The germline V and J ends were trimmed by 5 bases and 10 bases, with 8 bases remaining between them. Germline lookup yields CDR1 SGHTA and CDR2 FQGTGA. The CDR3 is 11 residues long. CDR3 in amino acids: CASSIGQELFF. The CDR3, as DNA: TGTGCCAGCAGCATAGGACAGGAGCTGTTTTTT.

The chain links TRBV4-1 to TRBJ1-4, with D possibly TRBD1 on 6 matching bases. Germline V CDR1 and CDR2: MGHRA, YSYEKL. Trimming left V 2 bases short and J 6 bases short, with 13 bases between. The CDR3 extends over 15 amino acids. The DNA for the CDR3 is TGCGCCAGCAGCCAACTTAGGGGGGATCATGAAAAACTGTTTTTT. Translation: CASSQLRGDHEKLFF.

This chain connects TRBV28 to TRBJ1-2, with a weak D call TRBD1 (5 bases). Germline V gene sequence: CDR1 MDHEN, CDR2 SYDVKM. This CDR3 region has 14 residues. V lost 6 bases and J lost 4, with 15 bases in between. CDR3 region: CASRGPAGSYGYTF. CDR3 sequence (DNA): TGTGCCAGCAGGGGCCCGGCAGGGAGCTATGGCTACACCTTC.

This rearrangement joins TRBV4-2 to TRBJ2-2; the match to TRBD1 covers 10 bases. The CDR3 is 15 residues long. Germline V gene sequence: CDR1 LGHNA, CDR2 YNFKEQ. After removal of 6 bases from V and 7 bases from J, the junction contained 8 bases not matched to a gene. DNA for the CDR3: TGTGCCAGCAGTTCCGGGACAGGGGAGTTCGGGGAGCTGTTTTTT. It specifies CASSSGTGEFGELFF.

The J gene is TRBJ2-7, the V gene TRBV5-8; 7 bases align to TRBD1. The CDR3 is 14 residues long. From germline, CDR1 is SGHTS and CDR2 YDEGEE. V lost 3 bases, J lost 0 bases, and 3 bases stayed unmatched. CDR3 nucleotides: TGTGCCAGCAGCTCCCCAGGGGGCTCCTACGAGCAGTACTTC. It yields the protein CASSSPGGSYEQYF.

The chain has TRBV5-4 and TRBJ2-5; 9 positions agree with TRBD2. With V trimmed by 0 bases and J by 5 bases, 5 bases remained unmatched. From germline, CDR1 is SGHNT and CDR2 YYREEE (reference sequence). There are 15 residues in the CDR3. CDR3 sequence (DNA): TGTGCCAGCAGCTTGGGCGGGAGGGCATGGGAGACCCAGTACTTC. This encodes CASSLGGRAWETQYF.

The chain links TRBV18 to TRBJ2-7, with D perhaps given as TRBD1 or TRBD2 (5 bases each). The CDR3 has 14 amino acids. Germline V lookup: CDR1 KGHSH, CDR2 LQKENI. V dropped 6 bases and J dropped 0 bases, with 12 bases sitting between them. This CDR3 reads CASSPGATSYEQYF. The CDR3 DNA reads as TGTGCCAGCTCTCCCGGGGCGACCTCCTACGAGCAGTACTTC.

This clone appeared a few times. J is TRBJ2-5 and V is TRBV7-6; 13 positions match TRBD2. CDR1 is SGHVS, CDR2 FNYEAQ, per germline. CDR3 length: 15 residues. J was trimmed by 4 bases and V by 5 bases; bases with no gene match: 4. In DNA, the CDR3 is TGTGCCAGCAGCCGGACTAGCGGGAGCATAGAGACCCAGTACTTC. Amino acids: CASSRTSGSIETQYF.

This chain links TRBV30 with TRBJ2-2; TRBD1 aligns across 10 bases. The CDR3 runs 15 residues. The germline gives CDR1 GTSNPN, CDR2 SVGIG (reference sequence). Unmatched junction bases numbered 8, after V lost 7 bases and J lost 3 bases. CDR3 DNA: TGTGCCTCGGCACCGGGACAGGGGTACACCGGGGAGCTGTTTTTT. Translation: CASAPGQGYTGELFF. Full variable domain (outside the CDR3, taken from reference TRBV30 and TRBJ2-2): SQTIHQWPATLVQPVGSPLSLECTVEGTSNPNLYWYRQAAGRGLQLLFYSVGIGQISSEVPQNLSASRPQDRQFILSSKKLLLSDSGFYLCASAPGQGYTGELFFGEGSRLTVL.

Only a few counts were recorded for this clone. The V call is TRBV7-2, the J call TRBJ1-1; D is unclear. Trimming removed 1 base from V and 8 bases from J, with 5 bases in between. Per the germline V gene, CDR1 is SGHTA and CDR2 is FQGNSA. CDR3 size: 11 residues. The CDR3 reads CASSLVGEAFF. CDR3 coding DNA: TGTGCCAGCAGCTTAGTTGGGGAAGCTTTCTTT.

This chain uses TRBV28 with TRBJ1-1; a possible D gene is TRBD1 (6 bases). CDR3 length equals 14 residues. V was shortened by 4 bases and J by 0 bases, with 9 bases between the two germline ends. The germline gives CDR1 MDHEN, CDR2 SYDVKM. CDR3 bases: TGTGCCAGCAGTTCGGACAGCTTGAACACTGAAGCTTTCTTT. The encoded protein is CASSSDSLNTEAFF.

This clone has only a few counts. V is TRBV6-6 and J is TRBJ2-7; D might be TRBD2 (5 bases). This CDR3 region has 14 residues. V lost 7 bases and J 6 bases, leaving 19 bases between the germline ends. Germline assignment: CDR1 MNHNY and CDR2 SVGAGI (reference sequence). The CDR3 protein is CASTLDSGASEQYF. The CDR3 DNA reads TGTGCCAGCACCCTGGACTCCGGTGCCTCCGAGCAGTACTTC.

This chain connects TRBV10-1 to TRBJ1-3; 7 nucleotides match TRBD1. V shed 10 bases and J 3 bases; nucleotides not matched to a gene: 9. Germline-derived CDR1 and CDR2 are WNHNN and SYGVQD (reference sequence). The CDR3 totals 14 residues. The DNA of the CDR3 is TGCGCCACCAAGGACAGGATGAATGGAAACACCATATATTTT. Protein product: CATKDRMNGNTIYF.

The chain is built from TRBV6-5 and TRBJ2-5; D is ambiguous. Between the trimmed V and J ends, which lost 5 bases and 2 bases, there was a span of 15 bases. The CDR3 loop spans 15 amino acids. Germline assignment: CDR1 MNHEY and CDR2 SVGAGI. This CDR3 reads CASSNLAEYQETQYF. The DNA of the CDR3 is TGTGCCAGCAGTAATTTGGCGGAATATCAAGAGACCCAGTACTTC.

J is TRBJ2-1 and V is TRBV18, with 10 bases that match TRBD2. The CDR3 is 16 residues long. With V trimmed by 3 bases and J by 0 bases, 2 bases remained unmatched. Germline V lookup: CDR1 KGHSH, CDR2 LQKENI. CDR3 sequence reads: CASSPGLAASYNEQFF. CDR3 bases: TGTGCCAGCTCACCCGGACTAGCGGCCTCCTACAATGAGCAGTTCTTC.

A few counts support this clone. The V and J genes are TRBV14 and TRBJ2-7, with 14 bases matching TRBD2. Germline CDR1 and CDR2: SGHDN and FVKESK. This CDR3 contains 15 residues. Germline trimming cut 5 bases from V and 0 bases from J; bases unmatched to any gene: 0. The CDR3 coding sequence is TGTGCCAGCAGCGGGACTAGCGGGAGCTCCTACGAGCAGTACTTC. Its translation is CASSGTSGSSYEQYF.

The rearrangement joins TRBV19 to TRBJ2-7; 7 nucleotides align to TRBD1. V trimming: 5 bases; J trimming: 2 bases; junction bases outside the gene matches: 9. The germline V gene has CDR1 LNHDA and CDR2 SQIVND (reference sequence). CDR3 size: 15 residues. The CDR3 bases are TGTGCCAGTAGTGCCCCGGACAGGTCCGCCTACGAGCAGTACTTC. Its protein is CASSAPDRSAYEQYF.